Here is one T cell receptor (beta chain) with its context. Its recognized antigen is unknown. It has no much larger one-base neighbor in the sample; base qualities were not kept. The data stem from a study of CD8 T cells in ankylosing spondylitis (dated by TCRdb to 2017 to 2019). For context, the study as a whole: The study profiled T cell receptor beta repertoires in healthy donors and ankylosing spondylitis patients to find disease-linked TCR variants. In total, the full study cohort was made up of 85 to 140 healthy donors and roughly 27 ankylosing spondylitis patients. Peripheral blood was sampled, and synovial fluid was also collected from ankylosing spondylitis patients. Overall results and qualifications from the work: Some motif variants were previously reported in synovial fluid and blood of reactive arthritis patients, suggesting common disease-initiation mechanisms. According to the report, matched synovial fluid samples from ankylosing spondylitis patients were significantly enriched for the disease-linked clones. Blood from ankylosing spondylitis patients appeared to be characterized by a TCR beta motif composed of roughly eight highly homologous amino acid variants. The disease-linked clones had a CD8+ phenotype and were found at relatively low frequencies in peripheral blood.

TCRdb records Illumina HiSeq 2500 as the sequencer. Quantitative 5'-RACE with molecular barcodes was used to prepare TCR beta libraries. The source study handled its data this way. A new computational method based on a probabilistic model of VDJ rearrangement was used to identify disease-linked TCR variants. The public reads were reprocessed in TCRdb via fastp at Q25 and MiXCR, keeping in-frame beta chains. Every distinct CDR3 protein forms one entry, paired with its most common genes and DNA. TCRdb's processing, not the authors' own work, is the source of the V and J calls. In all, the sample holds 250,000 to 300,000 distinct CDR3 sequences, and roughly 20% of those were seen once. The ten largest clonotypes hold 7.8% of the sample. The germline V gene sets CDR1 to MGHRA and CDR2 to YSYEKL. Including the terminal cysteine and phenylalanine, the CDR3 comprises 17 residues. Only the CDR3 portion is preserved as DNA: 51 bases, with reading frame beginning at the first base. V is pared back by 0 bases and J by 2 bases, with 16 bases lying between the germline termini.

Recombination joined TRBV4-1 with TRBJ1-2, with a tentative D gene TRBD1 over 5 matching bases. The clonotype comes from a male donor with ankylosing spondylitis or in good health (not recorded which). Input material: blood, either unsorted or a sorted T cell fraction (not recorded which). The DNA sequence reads TGCGCCAGCAGCCAAGATCCCAACGGAGCAGGGAACTATGGCTACACCTTC. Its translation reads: CASSQDPNGAGNYGYTF.